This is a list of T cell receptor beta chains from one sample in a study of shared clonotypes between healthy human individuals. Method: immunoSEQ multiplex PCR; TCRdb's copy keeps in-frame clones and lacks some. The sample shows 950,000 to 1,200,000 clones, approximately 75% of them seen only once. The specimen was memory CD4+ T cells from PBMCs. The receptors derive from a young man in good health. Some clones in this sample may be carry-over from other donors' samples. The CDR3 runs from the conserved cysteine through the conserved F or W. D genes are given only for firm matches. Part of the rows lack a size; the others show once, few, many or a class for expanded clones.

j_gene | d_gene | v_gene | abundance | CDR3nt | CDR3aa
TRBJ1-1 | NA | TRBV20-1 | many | TGCAGTGCTAGTGACCGAAGGGCTGCTTTCTTT | CSASDRRAAFF
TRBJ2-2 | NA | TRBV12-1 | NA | TGTGCCAGCAGCTTTCTGGGGGAAGGGGAGCTGTTTTTT | CASSFLGEGELFF
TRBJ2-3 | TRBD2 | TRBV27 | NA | TGTGCCAGCAGTTTATCGGGGGGGAGAGGAGGCACAGATACGCAGTATTTT | CASSLSGGRGGTDTQYF
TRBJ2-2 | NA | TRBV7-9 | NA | TGTGCCAGCATCGGGCGGCTGATGGCACACACCGGGGAGCTGTTTTTT | CASIGRLMAHTGELFF
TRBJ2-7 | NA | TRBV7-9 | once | TGTGCCAGCAGCTTACTCGGGAGCGGACCTTTGTCCTACGAGCAGTACTTC | CASSLLGSGPLSYEQYF
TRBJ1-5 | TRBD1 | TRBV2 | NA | TGTGCCAGCGGGAGGGGGACAGGAGCGTTATCAACTAGCAATCAGCCCCAGCATTTT | CASGRGTGALSTSNQPQHF
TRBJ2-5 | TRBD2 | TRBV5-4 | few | TGTGCCAGCAGCCCGTCTAGCGGACAAGAGACCCAGTACTTC | CASSPSSGQETQYF
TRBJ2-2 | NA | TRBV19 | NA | TGTGCCAGCAGGCTGCTGAGTTTGAACACCGGGGAGCTGTTTTTT | CASRLLSLNTGELFF
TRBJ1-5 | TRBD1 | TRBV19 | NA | TGTGCCAGTAGTATAAGGGAGGGGGCCCAGCCCCAGCATTTT | CASSIREGAQPQHF
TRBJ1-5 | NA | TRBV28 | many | TGTGCCAGCATGGGGGGGGGCGCGGGTCAGCCCCAGCATTTT | CASMGGGAGQPQHF
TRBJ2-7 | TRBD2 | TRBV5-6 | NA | TGTGCCAGCAGCTTTTTGGCGGGAGGGTACGAGCAGTACTTC | CASSFLAGGYEQYF
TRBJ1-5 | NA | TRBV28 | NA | TGTGCCAGCAGGACGTCGACAGCTCAGCCCCAGCATTTT | CASRTSTAQPQHF
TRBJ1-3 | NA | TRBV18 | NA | TGTGCCAGCTCACCTGAAAGGGGTTACACCATATATTTT | CASSPERGYTIYF
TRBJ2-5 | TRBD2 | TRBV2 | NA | TGTGCCAGCAGTGAATATCGGCTAGCGGCCCGGGGAGAGACCCAGTACTTC | CASSEYRLAARGETQYF
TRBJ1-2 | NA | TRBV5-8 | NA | TGTGCCAGCAGCTTACAAATTTTAACCCTTGGGGGGCGATCTAACTATGGCTACACCTTC | CASSLQILTLGGRSNYGYTF
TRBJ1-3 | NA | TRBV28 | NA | TGTGCCAGCGGCAACAGGGATGGAGGAAACACCATATATTTT | CASGNRDGGNTIYF
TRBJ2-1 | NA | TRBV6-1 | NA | TGTGCCGCAGACTGGGGGTTGGATGAGCAGTTCTTC | CAADWGLDEQFF
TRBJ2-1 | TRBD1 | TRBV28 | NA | TGTGCCAGCAGTCTACAGGGGCATGAGCAGTTCTTC | CASSLQGHEQFF
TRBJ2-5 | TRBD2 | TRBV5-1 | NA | TGCGCCAGCAGCTTAAAAGGACTAGCGGGAGTTACTAGAGAGACCCAGTACTTC | CASSLKGLAGVTRETQYF
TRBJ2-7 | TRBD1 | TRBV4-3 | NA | TGCGCCAGCAGCCAAGATTGGACAGGAAGAACCTACGAGCAGTACTTC | CASSQDWTGRTYEQYF
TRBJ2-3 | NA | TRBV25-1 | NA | TGTGCCAGCATGCGAGCGGGCGCCAGACCAGATACGCAGTATTTT | CASMRAGARPDTQYF
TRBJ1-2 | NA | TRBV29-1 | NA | TGCAGCGTTGGGGCAGGGCCCCTACCCAACTATGGCTACACCTTC | CSVGAGPLPNYGYTF
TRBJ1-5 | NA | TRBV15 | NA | TGTGCCACCAGCAGAGGGGCCATCAATCAGCCCCAGCATTTT | CATSRGAINQPQHF
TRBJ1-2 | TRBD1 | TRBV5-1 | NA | TGCGCCAGCAGCTTCACAGGGGGAGACTATGGCTACACCTTC | CASSFTGGDYGYTF
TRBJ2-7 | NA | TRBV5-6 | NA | TGTGCCAGCAGCTTCGGGGTCGTCAGCTCCTACGAGCAGTACTTC | CASSFGVVSSYEQYF
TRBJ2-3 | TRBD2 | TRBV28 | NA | TGTGCCAGCAGTTTACGGATTAGCGGGAGGGCCTTTGATACGCAGTATTTT | CASSLRISGRAFDTQYF
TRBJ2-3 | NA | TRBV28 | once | TGTGCCAGCAGTTTAGAAGGTGCGGTGGATACGCAGTATTTT | CASSLEGAVDTQYF
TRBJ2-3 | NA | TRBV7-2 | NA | TGTGCCAGCAGCTTAGCGGGGCTGGGGGACACAGATACGCAGTATTTT | CASSLAGLGDTDTQYF
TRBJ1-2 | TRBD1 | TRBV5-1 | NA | TGCGCCAGCAGCCCCGGACAGGGACATATTCAAGGCTACACCTTC | CASSPGQGHIQGYTF
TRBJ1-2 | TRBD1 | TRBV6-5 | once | TGTGCCAGCACCACAGGGGCGGGGGGCTACACCTTC | CASTTGAGGYTF
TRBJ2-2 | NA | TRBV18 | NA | TGTGCCAGCTCACCCCTTGGAAGTATTGGCGGGGAGCTGTTTTTT | CASSPLGSIGGELFF
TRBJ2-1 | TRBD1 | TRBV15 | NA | TGTGCCACCAGCAGAGGAACGGGACAGGGTCGGAATGAGCAGTTCTTC | CATSRGTGQGRNEQFF
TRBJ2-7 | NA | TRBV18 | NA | TGTGCCAGCTCACCATCAGGAGACCCGCCGCAGTACTTC | CASSPSGDPPQYF
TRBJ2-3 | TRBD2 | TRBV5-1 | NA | TGCGCCAGCAGCTTAACCGGGACTAGCGAGAGGACAGATACGCAGTATTTT | CASSLTGTSERTDTQYF
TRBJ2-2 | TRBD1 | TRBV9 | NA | TGTGCCAGCAGCGTAGGGGGACAGGGATTAAGAACCGGGGAGCTGTTTTTT | CASSVGGQGLRTGELFF
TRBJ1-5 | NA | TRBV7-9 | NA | TGTGCCAGCAGCCCAGGGAACGGCGATCAGCCCCAGCATTTT | CASSPGNGDQPQHF
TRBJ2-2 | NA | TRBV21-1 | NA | TGTGCCAGCAGCACCCCAGGGGGCGCGAACACCGGGGAGCTGTTTTTT | CASSTPGGANTGELFF
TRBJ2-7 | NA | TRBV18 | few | TGTGCCAGCTCACCACTAACACAGAGCTCCTACGAGCAGTACTTC | CASSPLTQSSYEQYF
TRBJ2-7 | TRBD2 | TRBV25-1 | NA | TGTGCCAGCACCTCCACGGGGGGAGAGCAGTACTTC | CASTSTGGEQYF
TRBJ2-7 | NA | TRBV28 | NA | TGTGCCAGCAGTTCAATCCAGGGCCGCGGTTCGTCCGAGCAGTACTTC | CASSSIQGRGSSEQYF
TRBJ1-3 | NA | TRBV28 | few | TGTGCCAGCAGTTTATCCCCAGGGCACGGAAACACCATATATTTT | CASSLSPGHGNTIYF
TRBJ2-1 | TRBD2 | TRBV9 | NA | TGTGCCAGCAGCGTAGCTGTAGCGGGAGTGGTTAATGAGCAGTTCTTC | CASSVAVAGVVNEQFF
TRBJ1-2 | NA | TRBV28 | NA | TGTGCCAGCATTCCGGGCAAACTCTATGGCTACACCTTC | CASIPGKLYGYTF
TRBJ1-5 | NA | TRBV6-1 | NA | TGTGCCAGCAGTGGGGGGCAGACCTTCAATCAGCCCCAGCATTTT | CASSGGQTFNQPQHF
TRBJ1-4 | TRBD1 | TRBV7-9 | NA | TGTGCCAGCAGCCCAGGCAGGGGGACTAATGAAAAACTGTTTTTT | CASSPGRGTNEKLFF
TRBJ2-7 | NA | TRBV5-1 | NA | TGCGCCAGCACCCTAACTGGCTTGGGGGCCGGGTACGAGCAGTACTTC | CASTLTGLGAGYEQYF
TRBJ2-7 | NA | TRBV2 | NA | TGTGCCAGCAGTGGGGGACTCAGAAGTCTTCCTGATCAGTACTTC | CASSGGLRSLPDQYF
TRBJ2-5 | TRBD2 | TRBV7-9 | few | TGTGCCAGCAGTTTAGGACTAGCAAATCGAGAGACCCAGTACTTC | CASSLGLANRETQYF
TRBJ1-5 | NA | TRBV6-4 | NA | TGTGCCAGCAGAGGACGGGATAGCAATCAGCCCCAGCATTTT | CASRGRDSNQPQHF
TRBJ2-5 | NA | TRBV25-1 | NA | TGTGCCAGCGGTGGGGGTGTGGGGACCCAGTACTTC | CASGGGVGTQYF
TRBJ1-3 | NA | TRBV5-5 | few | TGTGCCAGCAGCTTGCAGGGGAGCTCTGGAAACACCATATATTTT | CASSLQGSSGNTIYF
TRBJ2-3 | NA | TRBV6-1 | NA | TGTGCCAGCAGTGAAGGAGTCCTAGCTGCAGATACGCAGTATTTT | CASSEGVLAADTQYF
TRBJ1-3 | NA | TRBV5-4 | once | TGTGCCAGCAGCTACGCAGGGGACGGAAACACCATATATTTT | CASSYAGDGNTIYF
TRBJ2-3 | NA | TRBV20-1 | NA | TGCAGTACTGAATCAGATACGCAGTATTTT | CSTESDTQYF